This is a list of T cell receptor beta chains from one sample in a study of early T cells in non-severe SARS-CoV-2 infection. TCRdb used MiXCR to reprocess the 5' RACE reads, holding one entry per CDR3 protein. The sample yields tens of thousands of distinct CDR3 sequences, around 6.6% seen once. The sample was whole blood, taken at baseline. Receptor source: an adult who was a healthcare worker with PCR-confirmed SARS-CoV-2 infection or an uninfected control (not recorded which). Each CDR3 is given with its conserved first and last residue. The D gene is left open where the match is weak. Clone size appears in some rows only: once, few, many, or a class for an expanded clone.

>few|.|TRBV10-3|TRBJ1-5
CAISDLDQPQHF
TGTGCCATCAGTGATCTTGATCAGCCCCAGCATTTT
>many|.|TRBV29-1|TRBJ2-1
CSASTGRSASEQFF
TGCAGCGCGTCTACAGGAAGGTCGGCCTCCGAGCAGTTCTTC
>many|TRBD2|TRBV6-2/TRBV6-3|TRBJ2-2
CALRTRAGGTGELFF
TGTGCCCTCCGAACGAGGGCGGGGGGTACCGGGGAGCTGTTTTTT
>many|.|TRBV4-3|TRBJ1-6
CASSQDSWGWSPLHF
TGCGCCAGCAGCCAAGATTCTTGGGGTTGGTCACCCCTCCACTTT
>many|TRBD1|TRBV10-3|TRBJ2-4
CAISESTTGGQNIQYF
TGTGCCATCAGTGAGTCGACGACAGGGGGTCAAAACATTCAGTACTTC
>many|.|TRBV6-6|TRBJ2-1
CASRVDPYNEQFF
TGTGCCAGCAGAGTGGACCCATACAATGAGCAGTTCTTC
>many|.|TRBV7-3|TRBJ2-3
CASSLTYTDTQYF
TGTGCCAGCAGCTTAACATATACAGATACGCAGTATTTT
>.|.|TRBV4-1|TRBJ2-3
CATSLEGPSTDTQYF
TGCGCCACCTCCCTTGAGGGCCCTAGCACAGATACGCAGTATTTT
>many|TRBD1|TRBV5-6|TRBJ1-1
CASSLHPGGRDTEAFF
TGTGCCAGCAGCTTGCATCCAGGGGGCAGGGACACTGAAGCTTTCTTT
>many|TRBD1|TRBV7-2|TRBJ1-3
CASSFDRVGNTIYF
TGTGCCAGCAGCTTTGACAGGGTTGGAAACACCATATATTTT
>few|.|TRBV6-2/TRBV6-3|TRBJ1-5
CASNRGLSPSNQPQHF
TGTGCCAGCAACCGCGGACTTTCGCCCAGCAATCAGCCCCAGCATTTT
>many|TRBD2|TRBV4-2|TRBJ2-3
CASSPVSGARGDTQYF
TGTGCCAGCAGCCCAGTTAGCGGGGCCCGAGGAGATACGCAGTATTTT
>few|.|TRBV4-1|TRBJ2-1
CASSQDQPSTGHDWNEQFF
TGCGCCAGCAGCCAAGATCAACCCTCGACAGGCCACGATTGGAATGAGCAGTTCTTC
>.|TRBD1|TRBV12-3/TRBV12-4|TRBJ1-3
CASGDRVEGNTIYF
TGTGCCAGCGGGGACAGGGTAGAGGGAAACACCATATATTTT
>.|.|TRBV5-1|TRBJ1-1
CASSLEQAYTEAFF
TGCGCCAGCAGCTTGGAACAGGCCTACACTGAAGCTTTCTTT
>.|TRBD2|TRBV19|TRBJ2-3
CASSGGAFGTDTQYF
TGTGCCAGTAGCGGGGGGGCGTTCGGCACAGATACGCAGTATTTT
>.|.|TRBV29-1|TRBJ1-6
CSAGPRNQWSSYNSPLHF
TGCAGCGCGGGACCCCGGAACCAGTGGAGCTCCTATAATTCACCCCTCCACTTT
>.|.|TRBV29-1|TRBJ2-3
CSVPLGSLADTQYF
TGCAGCGTACCCCTTGGGAGCCTAGCGGATACGCAGTATTTT
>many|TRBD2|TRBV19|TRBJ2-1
CASSIAPTSGIYNEQFF
TGTGCCAGTAGTATTGCCCCGACTAGCGGTATTTACAATGAGCAGTTCTTC
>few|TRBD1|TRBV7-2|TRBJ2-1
CASSLAGGAYNEQFF
TGTGCCAGCAGCTTAGCAGGGGGCGCCTACAATGAGCAGTTCTTC
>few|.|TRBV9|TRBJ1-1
CASSATTNTEAFF
TGTGCCAGCAGCGCAACTACGAACACTGAAGCTTTCTTT
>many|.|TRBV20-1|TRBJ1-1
CSASSRETEAFF
TGCAGTGCTAGCTCCAGGGAAACTGAAGCTTTCTTT
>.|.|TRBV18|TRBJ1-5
CASSPVGDPNQPQHF
TGTGCCAGCTCCCCCGTGGGGGACCCTAATCAGCCCCAGCATTTT
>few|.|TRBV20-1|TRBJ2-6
CSASPPGANVLTF
TGCAGTGCTAGCCCTCCTGGGGCCAACGTCCTGACTTTC
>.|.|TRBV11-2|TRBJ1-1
CASSLTAGRTEAFF
TGTGCCAGCAGCTTAACAGCGGGTAGGACTGAAGCTTTCTTT
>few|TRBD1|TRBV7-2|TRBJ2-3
CASSRGQADTQYF
TGTGCCAGCAGCAGAGGACAGGCAGATACGCAGTATTTT
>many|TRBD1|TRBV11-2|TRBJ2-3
CASSRTPGGSGTQYF
TGTGCCAGCAGCAGAACCCCAGGGGGTTCTGGTACGCAGTATTTT
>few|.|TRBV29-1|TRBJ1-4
CSAIEDGNEKLFF
TGCAGCGCCATAGAGGACGGTAATGAAAAACTGTTTTTT
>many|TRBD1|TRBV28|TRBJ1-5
CASSWDRGRNQPQHF
TGTGCCAGCAGTTGGGACAGGGGTCGGAATCAGCCCCAGCATTTT
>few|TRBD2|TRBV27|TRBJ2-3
CASTPRRLAGGRDTQYF
TGTGCCAGCACCCCGCGTCGACTAGCGGGGGGGCGAGATACGCAGTATTTT
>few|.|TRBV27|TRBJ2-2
CASSLGGGGTGELFF
TGTGCCAGCAGTTTAGGCGGGGGCGGCACCGGGGAGCTGTTTTTT
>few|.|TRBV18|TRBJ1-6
CASSPEWYSPLHF
TGTGCCAGCTCACCAGAATGGTATTCACCCCTCCACTTT
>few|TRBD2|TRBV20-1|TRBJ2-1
CSARDFSGTSGGSSYNEQFF
TGCAGTGCTAGAGACTTCTCCGGGACTAGCGGGGGGAGCTCCTACAATGAGCAGTTCTTC
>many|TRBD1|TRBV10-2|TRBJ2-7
CASSGTGEIYEQYF
TGCGCCAGCAGTGGTACAGGGGAAATTTACGAGCAGTACTTC
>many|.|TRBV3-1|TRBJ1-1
CASSPDGENTEAFF
TGTGCCAGCAGCCCGGACGGAGAGAACACTGAAGCTTTCTTT
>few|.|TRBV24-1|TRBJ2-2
CATSSGIPSTGELFF
TGTGCCACCAGTTCGGGGATTCCGAGCACCGGGGAGCTGTTTTTT
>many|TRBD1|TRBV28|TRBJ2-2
CASSRDRGTNTGELFF
TGTGCCAGCAGCCGGGACAGGGGCACAAACACCGGGGAGCTGTTTTTT
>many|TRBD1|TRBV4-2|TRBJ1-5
CASSEQGRNQPQHF
TGTGCCAGCAGCGAACAGGGGCGGAATCAGCCCCAGCATTTT
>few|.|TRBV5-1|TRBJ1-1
CASSLVNSVNTEAFF
TGCGCCAGCAGCTTGGTCAATTCGGTGAACACTGAAGCTTTCTTT
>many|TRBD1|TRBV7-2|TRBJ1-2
CASSRDRYGYTF
TGTGCCAGCAGCCGGGACAGATATGGCTACACCTTC
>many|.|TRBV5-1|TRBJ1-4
CASSPTDPGDEKLFF
TGCGCCAGCAGCCCAACGGACCCAGGAGATGAAAAACTGTTTTTT
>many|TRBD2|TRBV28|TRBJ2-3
CAIRLAGDTDTQYF
TGTGCCATCCGACTAGCGGGAGACACAGATACGCAGTATTTT
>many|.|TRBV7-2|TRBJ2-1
CASSLGGANRNEQFF
TGTGCCAGCAGCTTAGGGGGGGCCAATCGGAATGAGCAGTTCTTC
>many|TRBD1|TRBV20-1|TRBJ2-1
CSARNPPSSGGLSSYNEQFF
TGCAGTGCTAGAAACCCCCCCAGTTCAGGGGGCTTAAGCTCCTACAATGAGCAGTTCTTC
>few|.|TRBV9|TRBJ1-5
CASSETGGQPQHF
TGTGCCAGCAGCGAGACGGGGGGCCAGCCCCAGCATTTT
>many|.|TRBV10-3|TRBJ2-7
CAISVKGYEQYF
TGTGCCATCAGTGTCAAGGGTTACGAGCAGTACTTC
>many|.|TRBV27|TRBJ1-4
CASSLRVVRTATNEKLFF
TGTGCCAGCAGTTTAAGGGTCGTTCGGACAGCAACTAATGAAAAACTGTTTTTT
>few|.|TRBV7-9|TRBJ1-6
CASSLMGSPLHF
TGTGCCAGCAGCTTAATGGGTTCACCCCTCCACTTT
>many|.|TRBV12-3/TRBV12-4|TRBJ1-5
CASSLMGPDGHQPQHF
TGTGCCAGCAGTTTAATGGGGCCAGACGGACATCAGCCCCAGCATTTT